This entry describes one T cell receptor beta chain. The antigen is not known. The data were taken from a study of cytotoxic CD8 clonotypes in ibrutinib-treated CLL. About the research overall: The patient breakdown showed roughly ten relapsed/refractory and roughly 14 treatment-naive cases, with under 18 IGHV unmutated. Responses: some 25 partial, 2 complete; after median approximately 68 months, about 15 stayed remitted, 12 progressed. General study results and limits: Clonality was higher at ibrutinib response and returned toward baseline at progression.

Researchers set a sequencing depth target of 1 in 200,000 to 1 in 1 million T cells. Produced via immunoSEQ multiplex PCR; TCRdb's table is partial and in-frame only. The table records more than 110,000 clones, approximately 90% of them present only once. V lost 10 bases and J 15 bases, leaving 24 bases between the germline ends. The CDR3 length is 13 residues. Per the germline V gene, CDR1 is MNHNY and CDR2 is SVGAGI (reference sequence). This rearrangement joins TRBV6-6 to TRBJ1-4, with D hard to call. This TCR came from a human donor with chronic lymphocytic leukemia. The starting material was PBMCs, obtained after 12 months of ibrutinib treatment. CDR3 nucleotide sequence: TGTGCCACCAACAAGGCGGAAGTTGGAAGCGTGTTTTTT. Translating it yields CATNKAEVGSVFF.